This TCR beta chain was sequenced in a study of neurological immune-mediated disorders. A single record per CDR3 protein comes from TCRdb applying MiXCR to the 5' RACE reads. The table shows more than 15,000 distinct CDR3 sequences, with approximately 12% occurring only once. The sorted libraries started from around 970,000 CD4+ or CD8+ T cells. This clonotype was picked up many times. CDR3 size: 14 residues. V lost 7 bases, J lost 2 bases, and 12 bases lay in between. Germline V gives CDR1 SEHNR, CDR2 FQNEAQ (reference sequence). The receptor comes from a woman aged 45-59 years in good health. The chain employs TRBV7-9 and TRBJ2-1; D might be TRBD1 (6 bases). Sequenced: CD8+ T cells from blood. This CDR3 reads CASIGQLTYNEQFF. The DNA for the CDR3 is TGTGCCAGCATAGGACAGCTCACCTACAATGAGCAGTTCTTC.